This T cell receptor beta chain emerged from a study of blood T cell repertoires in COVID-19. Original processing methods: The assay estimated nucleated cells by amplifying reference gene primers. Repertoires were generated with immunoSEQ multiplex PCR, while TCRdb's copy carries only in-frame clones and drops some. V and J calls and clone size are as listed in that table; D and trimming were resolved from the DNA. Of fewer than 25,000 clones in the sample, roughly 90% were seen once. The CDR3 spans 20 residues. This chain connects TRBV21-1 to TRBJ2-5; TRBD1 reflects the table's D call only, with no check against the DNA. TRBV21-1 is an annotated pseudogene. The source is a human donor in a cohort sampled during active COVID-19. Sequenced input: peripheral blood. The CDR3 DNA follows: TGTGCCAGCAGCAAAGGCCGGGACAGGGATCCACGAAAAAGCCAAGAGACCCAGTACTTC. Protein sequence: CASSKGRDRDPRKSQETQYF.